Each of the 23 T cell receptor beta chains below was sequenced from the same sample in a study of blood T cells in healthy people across ages. Primers used in a second PCR of about 7 to 11 cycles were a sample-barcoded 5' primer and a J-beta primer mix. TCRdb independently ran MiXCR on the 5' RACE reads; one entry per CDR3 protein. The sample has about 1.7 million distinct CDR3 sequences; over 25% are singletons. The sample was blood. These TCRs come from a woman in her twenties or thirties in good health.

This clonotype was observed a handful of times. J is TRBJ2-1 and V is TRBV12-3 or TRBV12-4; TRBD1 or TRBD2 may be the D gene (5 bases each). V lost 3 bases to trimming and J lost 5 bases, with 14 bases between them. The CDR3 is made up of 15 amino acids. The CDR3 DNA reads as TGTGCCAGCAGTTTTCGGGGCACCCTCAACAATGAGCAGTTCTTC. Its translation is CASSFRGTLNNEQFF.

The V call is TRBV12-3 or TRBV12-4, the J call TRBJ2-5, with D possibly TRBD2 on 5 matching bases. The germline V and J ends were trimmed by 6 bases and 4 bases, with 12 bases remaining between them. This CDR3 contains 13 residues. CDR3 nucleotides: TGTGCCAGCAGCTCTTCTCGGGGAGAGACCCAGTACTTC. Amino acids: CASSSSRGETQYF.

In this sample, this clonotype turned up a few times. This chain joins TRBV9 and TRBJ1-2; 7 bases align to TRBD1. The CDR3 covers 14 residues. V was clipped by 3 bases and J by 5 bases; unmatched bases: 7. The V gene's germline CDR1 is SGDLS and CDR2 YYNGEE. The CDR3 region is CASSDAWGQYGYTF. The CDR3 nucleotides read TGTGCCAGCAGCGATGCCTGGGGACAGTATGGCTACACCTTC.

This clonotype was observed a handful of times. This chain uses TRBV7-9 with TRBJ2-7; no reliable D call. Germline CDR1 is SEHNR and CDR2 is FQNEAQ (reference sequence). The CDR3 spans 15 residues. V shed 0 bases and J shed 4 bases, with 13 bases lying between them. The CDR3 region is CASSLAVSLVYEQYF. The CDR3 DNA is TGTGCCAGCAGCTTAGCGGTATCCTTAGTGTACGAGCAGTACTTC.

This clonotype was found many times. The V and J genes are TRBV9 and TRBJ2-3; D uncertain. The CDR3 extends over 12 amino acids. V lost 0 bases and J lost 3, with 2 bases in between. Germline V lookup: CDR1 SGDLS, CDR2 YYNGEE. Written as DNA, the CDR3 is TGTGCCAGCAGCGTAGGGACAGATACGCAGTATTTT. Translating it yields CASSVGTDTQYF.

This clonotype was seen more than once but under ten times. The chain uses TRBV27 and TRBJ2-1, with D perhaps matching TRBD2 (5 bases). Looked up from germline, CDR1 is MNHEY and CDR2 is SMNVEV (reference sequence). The CDR3 is 11 amino acids. With 6 bases removed from V and 9 bases from J, the gap between germline ends came to 9 bases. As DNA, the CDR3 is TGTGCCAGCAGACTGGGAGTTGAGCAGTTCTTC. Its translation is CASRLGVEQFF.

This clonotype was seen at least ten times. DNA of the CDR3: TGTGCCAGCAGCGGAGCGGGAGGGGGGGAGGAGGAGACCCAGTACTTC. Protein sequence: CASSGAGGGEEETQYF. The chain is built from TRBV9 and TRBJ2-5; 10 bases agree with TRBD2. Germline loops: CDR1 SGDLS, CDR2 YYNGEE. The CDR3 length is 16 residues. J gave up 5 bases and V 3 bases, and 10 bases lay outside the gene matches.

This clonotype was seen a handful of times. The rearrangement links TRBV2 to TRBJ1-5; D not resolved. The V end was cut by 7 bases, the J end by 0 bases, with 7 bases between. CDR3 length: 13 residues. Germline CDR1 SNHLY, CDR2 FYNNEI. Here the CDR3 DNA reads TGTGCCAGCAAAGGTTATAGCAATCAGCCCCAGCATTTT. Protein sequence: CASKGYSNQPQHF.

This clonotype was seen a handful of times. A junction boundary mismatches the germline segment, possibly from a read error. The J gene is TRBJ2-1, the V gene TRBV3-1; D remains unclear. The CDR3 extends over 11 amino acids. The germline V gene encodes CDR1 LGHDT and CDR2 YNNKEL (reference sequence). The CDR3 here is CAGRHYNEQFF. The CDR3 coding sequence is TGTGCCGGCAGACATTACAATGAGCAGTTCTTC.

The rearrangement links TRBV5-6 to TRBJ1-2; tentative D call: TRBD1 (6 bases). This CDR3 has 14 residues. With 5 bases removed from V and 4 bases from J, the gap between germline ends came to 15 bases. CDR1 is SGHDT and CDR2 is YYEEEE in the germline V gene. As DNA, the CDR3 is TGTGCCAGCAGGCGTCCAGGGGAAATCTATGGCTACACCTTC. Its translation: CASRRPGEIYGYTF.

This clonotype showed up just a few times. This chain connects TRBV7-2 to TRBJ2-1; TRBD2 matches 7 bases. Losses at the gene ends were 7 bases for V and 7 bases for J; bases not matched to a gene: 16. Germline V lookup: CDR1 SGHTA, CDR2 FQGNSA. The CDR3 has 16 amino acids. In DNA form, the CDR3 reads TGTGCCAGCATCTACGACCGGTGGCGGGGGAATAATGAGCAGTTCTTC. Translated, it gives CASIYDRWRGNNEQFF.

This clonotype turned up a few times. The J gene is TRBJ2-7, the V gene TRBV2; 10 bases line up with TRBD2. Germline values: CDR1 SNHLY, CDR2 FYNNEI. The CDR3 consists of 14 residues. J was trimmed by 3 bases and V by 3 bases; bases with no gene match: 2. The CDR3 DNA reads TGTGCCAGCAGTGACCAGCGGGGGGGCTACGAGCAGTACTTC. Translated: CASSDQRGGYEQYF.

This chain joins TRBV20-1 and TRBJ2-5, with D hard to call. CDR1 is DFQATT, CDR2 SNEGSKA, per germline (reference sequence). V was clipped by 6 bases and J by 4 bases, with 15 bases between them. The CDR3 totals 13 residues. The CDR3 nucleotides are TGCAGTGCGAGTGCCCAAATCGGAGAGACCCAGTACTTC. This sequence encodes CSASAQIGETQYF.

A word on this clonotype: A read error is possible here, since a much larger clone lies one base away. Here the CDR3 omits its conserved ending phenylalanine or tryptophan, so a read error is the likely source. The chain carries TRBV7-2 and TRBJ2-4; 8 bases are a match to TRBD2. The J call may be faulty, since TRBJ2-7 better matches the DNA end. Looked up from germline, CDR1 is SGHTA and CDR2 is FQGNSA. The CDR3 contains 14 residues. CDR3: CASSLQSGSYEQYC. CDR3 DNA: TGTGCCAGCAGCTTACAGAGCGGGAGTTACGAGCAGTACTGC.

This clonotype has a count of ten or more. The rearrangement joins TRBV6-5 to TRBJ2-6, with D perhaps TRBD2 (5 bases). Trimming removed 4 bases from V and 0 bases from J, with 16 bases in between. This CDR3 is 18 amino acids long. From germline, CDR1 is MNHEY and CDR2 SVGAGI. This chain's CDR3 is CASSSPGRDPSGANVLTF. The DNA of the CDR3 is TGTGCCAGCAGTTCTCCCGGACGGGATCCCTCTGGGGCCAACGTCCTGACTTTC.

The chain couples TRBV10-3 to TRBJ1-2, with TRBD1 matching over 8 bases. The junction had 2 bases not matched to a gene; V was cut back by 7 bases and J by 4 bases. CDR1 is ENHRY, CDR2 SYGVKD, per germline. The CDR3 sequence is 12 residues long. CDR3 sequence reads: CAINGQGYGYTF. CDR3 bases: TGTGCCATCAACGGACAGGGCTATGGCTACACCTTC.

This clonotype was seen a few times. This sequence joins TRBV5-1 and TRBJ2-7, with a weak D call TRBD2 (6 bases). With 4 bases removed from V and 3 bases from J, the gap between germline ends came to 11 bases. The CDR3 is 13 residues long. The germline gives CDR1 SGHRS, CDR2 YFSETQ. CDR3 nucleotides: TGCGCCAGCAGCGACGGGAGAGACTACGAGCAGTACTTC. This codes for CASSDGRDYEQYF.

The genes are TRBV2 and TRBJ1-5; D is unresolved. This CDR3 spans 14 amino acids. Germline CDR1 SNHLY, CDR2 FYNNEI. The V and J ends lost 6 bases and 6 bases respectively, with 15 bases between them. The CDR3 sequence is CASSAGREFQPQHF. CDR3 nucleotide sequence: TGTGCCAGCAGCGCCGGGAGGGAATTTCAGCCCCAGCATTTT.

This chain uses TRBV6-2 or TRBV6-3 with TRBJ2-1; 10 nucleotides match TRBD2. This CDR3 has 17 residues. Germline CDR1 is MNHEY and CDR2 is SVGEGT. J gave up 3 bases and V 6 bases, and 11 bases lay outside the gene matches. Here the CDR3 DNA reads TGTGCCAGCAGCCCTCTCCCCGGGACTAGCGACTACAATGAGCAGTTCTTC. Translated: CASSPLPGTSDYNEQFF.

This sequence joins TRBV6-5 and TRBJ1-1, with a tentative D call TRBD1 (5 bases). Germline values: CDR1 MNHEY, CDR2 SVGAGI. The V and J ends lost 2 bases and 0 bases respectively, with 13 bases between them. CDR3 length equals 16 residues. The CDR3 spells CASSYNGASMNTEAFF. The CDR3 DNA reads TGTGCCAGCAGTTACAATGGGGCAAGTATGAACACTGAAGCTTTCTTT.

This clonotype showed up just a few times. The chain links TRBV28 to TRBJ1-4; no firm D call. The V gene lost 7 bases and the J gene lost 4 bases, with 10 bases spanning the gap. In germline, CDR1 is MDHEN, CDR2 SYDVKM. The CDR3 is 13 residues long. The DNA for the CDR3 is TGTGCCAGCACGGTCGGCCGTAATGAAAAACTGTTTTTT. Amino acid sequence: CASTVGRNEKLFF.

A note on this clonotype: Since a much larger clone is just one base distant, this may be a read error. The J gene is TRBJ2-7, the V gene TRBV29-1; TRBD1 aligns across 9 bases. J gave up 6 bases and V 6 bases, and 3 bases lay outside the gene matches. In germline, CDR1 is SQVTM, CDR2 ANQGSEA. There are 11 residues in the CDR3. The CDR3 DNA is TGCAGCGTCAAGGGACAGGGCGAGCAGTACTTC. Protein product: CSVKGQGEQYF.

The rearrangement uses TRBV4-1 and TRBJ2-7; TRBD2 is a possible D gene (6 bases). Trimming pared 8 bases from V and 7 bases from J, leaving 24 bases between. The germline V gene has CDR1 MGHRA and CDR2 YSYEKL. The CDR3 sequence is 15 residues long. The DNA for the CDR3 is TGCGCCAGCCAGTTTTCGGGAGACGGGGGTGAAGAGCAGTACTTC. Translation gives CASQFSGDGGEEQYF.